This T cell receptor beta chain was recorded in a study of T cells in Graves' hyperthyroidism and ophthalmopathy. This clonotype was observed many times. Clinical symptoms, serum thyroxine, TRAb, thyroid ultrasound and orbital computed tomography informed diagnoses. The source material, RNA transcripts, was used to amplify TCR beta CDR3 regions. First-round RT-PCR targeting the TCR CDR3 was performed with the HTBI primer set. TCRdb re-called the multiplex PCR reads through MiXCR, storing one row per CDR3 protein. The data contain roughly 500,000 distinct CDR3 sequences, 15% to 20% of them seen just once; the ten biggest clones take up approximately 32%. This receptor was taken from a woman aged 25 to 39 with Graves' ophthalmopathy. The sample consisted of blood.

The CDR3 loop reads CASTSTRVRGGTQYF. DNA for the CDR3: TGTGCCAGCACCTCGACTCGGGTGCGAGGGGGGACCCAGTACTTC. The rearrangement links TRBV6-1 to TRBJ2-5; D possibly corresponds to TRBD1 (6 bases). This CDR3 has 15 amino acids. Germline CDR1 and CDR2: MNHNS and SASEGT. With 7 bases removed from V and 7 bases from J, the gap between germline ends came to 22 bases.